The sequence of this T cell receptor (beta chain) was determined in a study of cytomegalovirus exposure and HLA in healthy donors. Nominally healthy donors provided the samples, though records likely missed some immune exposures. Regarding the study as a whole: Donor immune exposure was known only as CMV serostatus.

PCR employed 60 Vbeta and 13 Jbeta primers. Some clones are missing from TCRdb's copy, which holds only in-frame ones; the method was immunoSEQ multiplex PCR. The sample comprises just under 45,000 clones, 51% of which are singletons, and roughly 5.6% rests with the top ten. Trimming stripped 1 base from V and 6 bases from J, with 10 bases between. The CDR3 contains 13 residues. The germline V gene encodes CDR1 MGHRA and CDR2 YSYEKL. For this clone: The antigen remains undetermined.

The V and J genes are TRBV4-1 and TRBJ2-7, with a possible D match to TRBD1 (5 bases). The clonotype originates from a man aged 55 to 70 in good health and CMV-seronegative. Sequencing was carried out using PBMCs. CDR3 sequence (DNA): TGCGCCAGCAGCCAAGTATCAGGGATCGAGCAGTACTTC. It encodes CASSQVSGIEQYF.